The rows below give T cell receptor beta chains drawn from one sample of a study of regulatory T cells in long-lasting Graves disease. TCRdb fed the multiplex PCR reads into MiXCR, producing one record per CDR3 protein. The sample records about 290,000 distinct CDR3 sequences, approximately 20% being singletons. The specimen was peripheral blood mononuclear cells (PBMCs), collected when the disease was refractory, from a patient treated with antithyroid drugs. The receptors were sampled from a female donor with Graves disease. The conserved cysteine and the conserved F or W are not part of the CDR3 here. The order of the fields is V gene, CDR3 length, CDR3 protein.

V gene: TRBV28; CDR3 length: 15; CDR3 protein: ASSYRLTRTGDYEQY
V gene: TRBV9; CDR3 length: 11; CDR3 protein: ASSPGGGAEQY
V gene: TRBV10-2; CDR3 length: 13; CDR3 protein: ASSELAGGYNEQF
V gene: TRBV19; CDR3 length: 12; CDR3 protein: ASTAGQGPYGYT
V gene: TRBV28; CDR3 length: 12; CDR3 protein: ASLGAGEAGELF
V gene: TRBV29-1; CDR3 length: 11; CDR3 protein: SVARQGIETQY
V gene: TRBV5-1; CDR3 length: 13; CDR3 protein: ASSLVAGEVKTQY
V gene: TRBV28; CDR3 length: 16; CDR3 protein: ASSKRLVTGGAYNEQF
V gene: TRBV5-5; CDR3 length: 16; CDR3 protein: ASSLADGLAAFTGELF
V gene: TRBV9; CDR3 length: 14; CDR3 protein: ASSVGGDTYSYEQY
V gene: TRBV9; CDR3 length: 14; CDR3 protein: ASSVGRFIEDGELF
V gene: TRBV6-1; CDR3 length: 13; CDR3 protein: ASSERFISGNTIY
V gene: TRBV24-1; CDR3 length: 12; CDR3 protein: ATRGGVEDTEAF
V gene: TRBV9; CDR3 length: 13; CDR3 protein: ASSQAGTDGREQY
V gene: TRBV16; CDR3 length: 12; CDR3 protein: ASSQEGSAYGYT
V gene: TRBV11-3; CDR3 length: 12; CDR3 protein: ASSRTTNTGELF
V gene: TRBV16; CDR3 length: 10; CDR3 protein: ASSQFAAPLH
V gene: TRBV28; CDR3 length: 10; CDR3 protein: ASGGSNQPQH
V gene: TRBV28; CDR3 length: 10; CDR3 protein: ASSPGPYGYT
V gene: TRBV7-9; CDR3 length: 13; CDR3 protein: ASSLTETLNYEQY